This section outlines one T cell receptor beta chain sequence together with its context. Its antigen remains unidentified. One junction end disagrees with the germline gene, perhaps due to a read error. The CDR3 is made up of 14 amino acids. Germline CDR1 SGHNT, CDR2 YYREEE (reference sequence). This record comes from a study of OX40 agonist ivuxolimab in advanced cancers. Study information: Under the entry rules, prior anti-PD-1, anti-PD-L1 or anti-CTLA-4 therapy was allowed, and 35% to 40% had some. Study-level findings and limits: Expanded peripheral T cells had an undetermined antigen specificity. Compared with others, partial responders at 0.1-3.0 mg/kg displayed clonal expansion among the lowest.

Sequenced by immunoSEQ multiplex PCR; TCRdb stores in-frame clones only, minus some. The profile shows 55,000 or so clones, roughly nine tenths of them singletons. V gene TRBV5-4 combines with J gene TRBJ2-5; D is perhaps TRBD1 (5 bases). This clonotype was sampled from an adult with an advanced solid tumor such as melanoma, head and neck, liver or kidney cancer. The source was CD4+ or CD8+ T cells sorted from blood, collected in a trial of the OX40 agonist ivuxolimab. The DNA for the CDR3 is TGTGCCAGCAGTCCGAACAGGATTCAAGACACCCAGTACTTC. Its protein is CASSPNRIQDTQYF.